Listed below are T cell receptor beta chains from one sample, sequenced in a study of response to subunit inactivated influenza vaccine. TCRdb reprocessed the RT-PCR reads with MiXCR, giving one entry per CDR3 protein. This table has about 540,000 distinct CDR3 sequences, less than 25% appearing once. The same data also went into a second study, on T cells expressing NK-cell markers.

Sequencing was performed on CD4+ T cells sorted from PBMCs, taken 11 to 12 days after vaccination. The receptors were gathered from a man aged 50-60 years who received an inactivated influenza vaccine. CDR3s include the opening cysteine and the closing phenylalanine or tryptophan. Each record gives: J gene, V gene, clone size, D gene, CDR3 protein, CDR3 DNA. A D gene is named only where the DNA matches it firmly. Clone size is stated in some rows and not others, as once, few, many or a class when expanded.

TRBJ2-1	TRBV29-1	-	TRBD2	CSVGSGGAAEQFF	TGCAGCGTTGGTAGCGGGGGGGCGGCTGAGCAGTTCTTC
TRBJ2-3	TRBV10-3	-	TRBD2	CATGPGLNTDTQYF	TGTGCCACTGGCCCGGGACTAAACACAGATACGCAGTATTTT
TRBJ2-1	TRBV29-1	many	-	CSVEKGNRVGNEQFF	TGCAGCGTTGAAAAGGGGAACAGGGTCGGCAATGAGCAGTTCTTC
TRBJ1-2	TRBV2	-	-	CASKGSRDTYGYTF	TGTGCCAGCAAGGGAAGCCGGGACACCTATGGCTACACCTTC
TRBJ1-4	TRBV2	-	TRBD1	CASSRDRPNEKLFF	TGTGCCAGCAGTAGGGACAGGCCAAATGAAAAACTGTTTTTT
TRBJ1-4	TRBV12-3/TRBV12-4	-	-	CASSPGGGHAGEKLFF	TGTGCCAGCAGTCCAGGCGGGGGCCACGCCGGTGAAAAACTGTTTTTT
TRBJ2-1	TRBV20-1	few	-	CSASLDHVEQFF	TGCAGTGCTAGTTTGGACCATGTTGAGCAGTTCTTC
TRBJ1-6	TRBV7-9	once	TRBD1	CASSPGQLRGIPLHF	TGTGCCAGCAGCCCGGGACAGCTTCGGGGTATACCCCTCCACTTT
TRBJ1-5	TRBV20-1	once	TRBD1	CSASRRTGDSNQPQHF	TGCAGTGCTAGTCGACGGACAGGGGATAGCAATCAGCCCCAGCATTTT
TRBJ2-7	TRBV7-9	few	-	CASSPDQDYEQYF	TGTGCCAGCAGCCCGGACCAAGACTACGAGCAGTACTTC
TRBJ2-3	TRBV7-2	-	-	CASSLLGHSTDTQYF	TGTGCCAGCAGCTTACTCGGACATAGCACAGATACGCAGTATTTT
TRBJ2-1	TRBV7-2	few	-	CASRNQGGSYNEQFF	TGTGCCAGCAGGAACCAAGGTGGGTCCTACAATGAGCAGTTCTTC
TRBJ2-7	TRBV3-1	few	-	CASSRPRGEQYF	TGTGCCAGCAGCCGGCCTAGGGGCGAGCAGTACTTC
TRBJ2-5	TRBV7-2	few	TRBD2	CASSPKAGGRETQYF	TGTGCCAGCAGCCCCAAAGCGGGGGGCAGAGAGACCCAGTACTTC
TRBJ2-1	TRBV15	many	-	CATSRDRGSSYNEQFF	TGTGCCACCAGCAGAGATCGGGGGAGCTCCTACAATGAGCAGTTCTTC
TRBJ2-3	TRBV11-2	once	-	CASSLDGRIVDTQYF	TGTGCCAGCAGCTTAGATGGGAGAATAGTGGATACGCAGTATTTT
TRBJ2-7	TRBV20-1	few	-	CSASGPGAYEQYF	TGCAGTGCTAGTGGACCGGGGGCCTACGAGCAGTACTTC
TRBJ2-7	TRBV2	-	-	CASSEWDLYEQYF	TGTGCCAGCAGTGAGTGGGACCTGTACGAGCAGTACTTC
TRBJ2-1	TRBV29-1	few	-	CSVDSSYNEQFF	TGCAGCGTTGACAGCTCCTACAATGAGCAGTTCTTC
TRBJ1-2	TRBV2	-	-	CASRLQQGGYGYTF	TGTGCCAGCAGACTCCAACAGGGCGGCTATGGCTACACCTTC
TRBJ2-7	TRBV7-2	-	-	CASSLDVHEQYF	TGTGCCAGCAGCTTAGATGTCCACGAGCAGTACTTC
TRBJ2-7	TRBV7-8	-	TRBD1	CASSRSDRGGYEQYF	TGTGCCAGCAGCCGCTCGGACAGGGGGGGCTACGAGCAGTACTTC
TRBJ1-6	TRBV18	few	TRBD1	CASSLDRAASYNSPLHF	TGTGCCAGCTCACTAGACAGGGCGGCGTCCTATAATTCACCCCTCCACTTT
TRBJ2-2	TRBV12-3/TRBV12-4	-	-	CASNVWDGTGELFF	TGTGCCAGCAATGTGTGGGATGGGACCGGGGAGCTGTTTTTT
TRBJ2-1	TRBV11-2	once	TRBD2	CASSPWASGRFNEQFF	TGTGCCAGCAGCCCCTGGGCTAGCGGGAGATTCAATGAGCAGTTCTTC
TRBJ2-5	TRBV7-2	many	TRBD2	CASSSTPGRGGQTQYF	TGTGCCAGCAGCTCCACCCCAGGGCGGGGGGGGCAGACCCAGTACTTC
TRBJ2-3	TRBV20-1	-	-	CSAHRTGRTDTQYF	TGCAGTGCTCATCGAACAGGACGCACAGATACGCAGTATTTT
TRBJ1-2	TRBV5-5	-	-	CASSTAAGGNYGYTF	TGTGCCAGCAGCACAGCAGCGGGTGGGAACTATGGCTACACCTTC
TRBJ2-5	TRBV20-1	few	-	CSALDKVSVETQYF	TGCAGTGCTCTGGACAAGGTTAGCGTAGAGACCCAGTACTTC
TRBJ2-1	TRBV11-2	few	-	CASSSLAGAFPNEQFF	TGTGCCAGCAGCAGCCTTGCGGGGGCCTTCCCCAATGAGCAGTTCTTC
TRBJ2-5	TRBV11-2	-	-	CASSLSIWASQEETQYF	TGTGCCAGCAGCTTATCTATCTGGGCTAGCCAAGAAGAGACCCAGTACTTC
TRBJ2-2	TRBV10-3	-	TRBD2	CAIRRGSDTGELFF	TGTGCCATCAGACGCGGGAGCGACACCGGGGAGCTGTTTTTT
TRBJ1-5	TRBV20-1	few	-	CSARASENQPQHF	TGCAGTGCTAGGGCCTCTGAGAATCAGCCCCAGCATTTT
TRBJ2-1	TRBV7-2	-	-	CASSAIAGGYNEQFF	TGTGCCAGCAGCGCAATCGCCGGCGGTTACAATGAGCAGTTCTTC
TRBJ1-1	TRBV5-1	-	TRBD1	CASSWGQGGNTEAFF	TGCGCCAGCAGCTGGGGACAGGGTGGGAACACTGAAGCTTTCTTT
TRBJ2-7	TRBV7-9	few	-	CASSLAYRQSYEQYF	TGTGCCAGCAGCTTAGCTTACCGGCAGTCCTACGAGCAGTACTTC
TRBJ2-7	TRBV14	once	TRBD1	CASSPGQFLAEQYF	TGTGCCAGCAGCCCGGGACAGTTCCTCGCCGAGCAGTACTTC
TRBJ2-1	TRBV20-1	-	-	CSASKGAFYNEQFF	TGCAGTGCTAGTAAAGGGGCCTTCTACAATGAGCAGTTCTTC
TRBJ2-4	TRBV6-2/TRBV6-3	once	-	CASSRDRLEAKNIQYF	TGTGCCAGCAGTCGGGACAGACTAGAGGCCAAAAACATTCAGTACTTC
TRBJ2-7	TRBV11-1	-	TRBD2	CASSRLAGHGRVLDEQYF	TGTGCCAGCAGCCGACTAGCGGGGCACGGCAGAGTTCTCGACGAGCAGTACTTC
TRBJ2-1	TRBV5-6	few	-	CASSFRGTTATYNEQFF	TGTGCCAGCAGCTTCAGGGGAACTACCGCGACCTACAATGAGCAGTTCTTC
TRBJ1-1	TRBV2	few	-	CASSWTATEAFF	TGTGCCAGCAGTTGGACAGCCACTGAAGCTTTCTTT
TRBJ1-2	TRBV7-2	-	-	CASSLATSGGGYTF	TGTGCCAGCAGCTTAGCCACCTCCGGGGGGGGCTACACCTTC
TRBJ1-1	TRBV29-1	-	-	CSVEAPREAFF	TGCAGCGTTGAAGCTCCACGGGAAGCTTTCTTT
TRBJ2-7	TRBV10-3	-	-	CAISDWSSESYEQYF	TGTGCCATCAGTGATTGGTCTAGCGAATCCTACGAGCAGTACTTC
TRBJ2-5	TRBV6-2/TRBV6-3	-	TRBD2	CASRTSGALQETQYF	TGTGCCAGCAGGACTAGCGGGGCTCTACAAGAGACCCAGTACTTC
TRBJ2-7	TRBV6-1	-	TRBD2	CATQRGLAEPYEQYF	TGTGCCACCCAAAGGGGTCTAGCGGAACCCTACGAGCAGTACTTC
TRBJ2-2	TRBV7-9	-	-	CASSLPSGLSAGELFF	TGTGCCAGCAGCCTTCCAAGCGGACTAAGTGCCGGGGAGCTGTTTTTT
TRBJ2-6	TRBV7-9	-	-	CASGGSGANVLTF	TGTGCCAGCGGGGGCTCTGGGGCCAACGTCCTGACTTTC
TRBJ2-1	TRBV24-1	few	TRBD2	CATSDPGLAGVSSYNEQFF	TGTGCCACCAGTGATCCCGGACTAGCGGGAGTGTCGTCCTACAATGAGCAGTTCTTC
TRBJ1-2	TRBV28	few	TRBD1	CASSSSGTANPSNYGYTF	TGTGCCAGCAGTTCATCCGGGACAGCGAACCCCTCTAACTATGGCTACACCTTC
TRBJ2-1	TRBV6-1	few	-	CASSEEKAGGSYNEQFF	TGTGCCAGCAGTGAAGAAAAGGCAGGGGGGTCCTACAATGAGCAGTTCTTC
TRBJ2-5	TRBV18	-	-	CASSPRMKETQYF	TGTGCCAGCTCACCACGGATGAAGGAGACCCAGTACTTC
TRBJ1-4	TRBV7-9	once	-	CASSWDTGRNEKLFF	TGTGCCAGCAGCTGGGACACGGGTCGGAATGAAAAACTGTTTTTT
TRBJ2-2	TRBV24-1	-	TRBD1	CATKTGATGELFF	TGTGCCACCAAGACAGGGGCCACCGGGGAGCTGTTTTTT
TRBJ2-5	TRBV19	-	TRBD1	CASRETPRTGAYWGETQYF	TGTGCCAGTAGAGAGACCCCCCGGACAGGGGCGTACTGGGGGGAGACCCAGTACTTC
TRBJ1-2	TRBV29-1	-	-	CSVWDRRGYTF	TGCAGCGTATGGGACCGTCGGGGCTACACCTTC